The TCR beta chain described here comes from a study of OX40 agonist ivuxolimab in advanced cancers. The overall study: Melanoma, hepatocellular carcinoma, head and neck or renal cell cancer occurred in dose-escalation patients. Study-wide points: With doses of 0.1 to 3.0 mg/kg, CD4+ and CD8+ blood T cells had undergone clonal expansion by week 6. There were, on average, more expanded clones in CD8+ T cells than in CD4+.

Patients with autoimmune history or systemic immunosuppression were excluded. Repertoires were generated with immunoSEQ multiplex PCR, while TCRdb's copy carries only in-frame clones and drops some. The sample carries around 15,000 clones, roughly 60% recorded once. Germline V gene data show CDR1 as LGHNA and CDR2 as YSLEER. This CDR3 has 17 residues. Trimming shortened V by 4 bases and J by 1 base, and 17 bases separated the two germline ends. To note about this clone: What it recognizes is unknown. Additional DNA sequences in this sample encode the identical CDR3.

V gene TRBV4-3 combines with J gene TRBJ2-1; tentatively, D is TRBD1 or TRBD2 (5 bases each). The sequences come from CD4+ or CD8+ T cells sorted from blood, collected in a trial of the OX40 agonist ivuxolimab. The receptor comes from an adult with an advanced solid tumor such as melanoma, head and neck, liver or kidney cancer. The CDR3 sequence: CASSPYPGEGSYNEQFF. In nucleotides, the CDR3 is TGCGCCAGCAGCCCCTATCCCGGAGAGGGGTCCTACAATGAGCAGTTCTTC.